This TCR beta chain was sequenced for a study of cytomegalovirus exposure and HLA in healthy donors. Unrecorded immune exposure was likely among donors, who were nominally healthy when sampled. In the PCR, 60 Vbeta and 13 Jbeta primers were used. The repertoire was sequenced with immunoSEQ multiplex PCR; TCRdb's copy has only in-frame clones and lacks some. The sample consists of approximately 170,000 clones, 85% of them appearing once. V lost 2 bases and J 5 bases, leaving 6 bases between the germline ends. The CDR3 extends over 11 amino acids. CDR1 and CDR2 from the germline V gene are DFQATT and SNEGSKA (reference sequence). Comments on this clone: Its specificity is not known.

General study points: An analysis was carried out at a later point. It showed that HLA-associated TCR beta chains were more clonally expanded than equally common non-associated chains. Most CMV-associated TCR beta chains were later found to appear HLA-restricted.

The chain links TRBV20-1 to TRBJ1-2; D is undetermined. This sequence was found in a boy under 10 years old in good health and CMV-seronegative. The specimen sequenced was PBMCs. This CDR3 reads CSARNQYGYTF. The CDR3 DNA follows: TGCAGTGCTAGAAACCAGTATGGCTACACCTTC.